This T cell receptor (beta chain) was sequenced during a study of T cell clones after liver transplantation. Across the study: Liver transplant recipients had immunosuppression withdrawal attempted within 2 years. TCRbeta sequencing after a pre-transplant mixed lymphocyte reaction identified graft-donor-reactive clones, later tracked in post-transplant blood. Third-party-reactive TCRbeta sequences from pre-transplant mixed lymphocyte reactions served as antigen-independent comparators.

This CDR3 comprises 14 residues. Germline V gene lookup returns CDR1 GTSNPN and CDR2 SVGIG (reference sequence). Germline trimming cut 0 bases from V and 4 bases from J; bases unmatched to any gene: 4. Only in-frame clones appear in the TCRdb table, and some are missing; sequencing was by immunoSEQ multiplex PCR. The data show around 110,000 clones, 90% seen once. The chain recombines TRBV30 with TRBJ1-1, with 8 nucleotides matching TRBD1. This TCR derives from a human patient who received a liver transplant. Some T cells could come from the graft donor. The source was CD4+ T cells from blood, collected 12 months after liver transplant. The CDR3 loop reads CAWSVSGQGTEAFF. The DNA for the CDR3 is TGTGCCTGGAGTGTATCAGGACAGGGCACTGAAGCTTTCTTT. Filled out from reference TRBV30 and TRBJ1-1, the complete variable domain reads SQTIHQWPATLVQPVGSPLSLECTVEGTSNPNLYWYRQAAGRGLQLLFYSVGIGQISSEVPQNLSASRPQDRQFILSSKKLLLSDSGFYLCAWSVSGQGTEAFFGQGTRLTVV.